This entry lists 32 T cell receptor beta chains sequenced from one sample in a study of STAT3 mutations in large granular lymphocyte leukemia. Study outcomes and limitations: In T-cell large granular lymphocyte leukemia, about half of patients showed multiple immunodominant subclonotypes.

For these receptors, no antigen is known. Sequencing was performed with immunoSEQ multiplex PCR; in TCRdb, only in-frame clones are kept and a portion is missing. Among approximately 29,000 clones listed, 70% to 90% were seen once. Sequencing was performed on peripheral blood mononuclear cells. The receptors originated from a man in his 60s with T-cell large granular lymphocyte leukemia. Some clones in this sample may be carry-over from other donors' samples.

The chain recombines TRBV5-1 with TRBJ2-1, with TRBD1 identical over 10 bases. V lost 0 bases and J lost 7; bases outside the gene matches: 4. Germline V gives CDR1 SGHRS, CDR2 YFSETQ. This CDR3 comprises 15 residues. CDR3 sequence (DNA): TGCGCCAGCAGCTTGGCCTTGGGACAGGGGAATGAGCAGTTCTTC. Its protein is CASSLALGQGNEQFF.

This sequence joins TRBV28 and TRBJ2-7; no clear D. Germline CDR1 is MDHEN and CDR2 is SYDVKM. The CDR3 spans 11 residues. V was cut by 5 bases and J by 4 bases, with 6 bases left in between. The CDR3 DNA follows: TGTGCCAGCAGTCGTCTTTACGAGCAGTACTTC. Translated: CASSRLYEQYF. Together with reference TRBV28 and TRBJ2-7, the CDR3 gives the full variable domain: DVKVTQSSRYLVKRTGEKVFLECVQDMDHENMFWYRQDPGLGLRLIYFSYDVKMKEKGDIPEGYSVSREKKERFSLILESASTNQTSMYLCASSRLYEQYFGPGTRLTVT.

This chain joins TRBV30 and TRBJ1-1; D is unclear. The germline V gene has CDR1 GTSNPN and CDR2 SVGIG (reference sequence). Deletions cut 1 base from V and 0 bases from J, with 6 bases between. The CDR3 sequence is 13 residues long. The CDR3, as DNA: TGTGCCTGGAGTGGGGATATGAACACTGAAGCTTTCTTT. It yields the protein CAWSGDMNTEAFF. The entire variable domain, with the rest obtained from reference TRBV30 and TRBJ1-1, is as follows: SQTIHQWPATLVQPVGSPLSLECTVEGTSNPNLYWYRQAAGRGLQLLFYSVGIGQISSEVPQNLSASRPQDRQFILSSKKLLLSDSGFYLCAWSGDMNTEAFFGQGTRLTVV.

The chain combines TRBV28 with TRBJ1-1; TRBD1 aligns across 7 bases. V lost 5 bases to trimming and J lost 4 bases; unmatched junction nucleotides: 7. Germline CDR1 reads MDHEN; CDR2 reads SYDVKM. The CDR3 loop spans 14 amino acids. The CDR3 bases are TGTGCCAGCAGTCCAGGGGGAAGGGGCACTGAAGCTTTCTTT. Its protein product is CASSPGGRGTEAFF.

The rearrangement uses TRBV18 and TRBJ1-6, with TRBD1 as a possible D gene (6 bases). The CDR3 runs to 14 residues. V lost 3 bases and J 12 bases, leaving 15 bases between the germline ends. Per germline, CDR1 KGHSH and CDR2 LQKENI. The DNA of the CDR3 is TGTGCCAGCTCACCGCTCCACAGGGAAGGACCCCTCCACTTT. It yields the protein CASSPLHREGPLHF.

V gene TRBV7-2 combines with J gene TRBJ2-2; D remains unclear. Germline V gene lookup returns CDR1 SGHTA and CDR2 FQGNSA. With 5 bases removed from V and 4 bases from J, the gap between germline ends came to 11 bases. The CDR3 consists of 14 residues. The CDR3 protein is CASSPIGSTGELFF. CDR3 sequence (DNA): TGTGCCAGCAGCCCAATCGGTTCCACCGGGGAGCTGTTTTTT.

CDR3 region: CASSHSSGTGGAGVGYTF. The CDR3 coding sequence is TGCGCCAGCAGCCATTCCTCCGGGACAGGGGGCGCGGGAGTCGGCTACACCTTC. The rearrangement uses TRBV4-3 and TRBJ1-2; 12 bases line up with TRBD1. The V and J ends lost 3 bases and 8 bases, in that order; junction bases with no gene match: 16. The CDR3 sequence is 18 residues long. Germline CDR1 LGHNA, CDR2 YSLEER.

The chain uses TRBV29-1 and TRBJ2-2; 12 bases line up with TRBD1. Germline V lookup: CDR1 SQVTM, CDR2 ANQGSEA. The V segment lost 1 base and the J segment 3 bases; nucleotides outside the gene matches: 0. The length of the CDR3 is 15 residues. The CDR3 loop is CSVEGDRGHTGELFF. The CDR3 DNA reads TGCAGCGTTGAAGGGGACAGGGGGCACACCGGGGAGCTGTTTTTT.

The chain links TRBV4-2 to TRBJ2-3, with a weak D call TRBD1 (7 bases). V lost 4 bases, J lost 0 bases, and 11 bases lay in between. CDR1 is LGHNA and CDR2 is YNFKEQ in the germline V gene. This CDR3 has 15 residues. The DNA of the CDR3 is TGTGCCAGCAGCCCGCGGGACAGAAGCACAGATACGCAGTATTTT. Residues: CASSPRDRSTDTQYF.

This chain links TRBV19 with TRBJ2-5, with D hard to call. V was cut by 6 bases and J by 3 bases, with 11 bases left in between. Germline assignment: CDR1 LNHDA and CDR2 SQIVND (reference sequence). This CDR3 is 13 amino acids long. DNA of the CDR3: TGTGCCAGTAGAAGCACCCTTAAAGAGACCCAGTACTTC. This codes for CASRSTLKETQYF.

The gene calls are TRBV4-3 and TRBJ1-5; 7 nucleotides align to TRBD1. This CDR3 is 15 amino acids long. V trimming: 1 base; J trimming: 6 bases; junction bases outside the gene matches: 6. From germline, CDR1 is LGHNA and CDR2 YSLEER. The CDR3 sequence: CASSQGQTGPQPQHF. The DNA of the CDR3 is TGCGCCAGCAGCCAAGGCCAGACAGGGCCTCAGCCCCAGCATTTT.

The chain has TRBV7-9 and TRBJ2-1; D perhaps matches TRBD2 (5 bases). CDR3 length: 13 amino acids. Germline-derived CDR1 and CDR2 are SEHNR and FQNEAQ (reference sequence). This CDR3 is CGQHGVGDNEQFF. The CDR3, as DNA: TGTGGCCAGCACGGAGTGGGAGACAATGAGCAGTTCTTC.

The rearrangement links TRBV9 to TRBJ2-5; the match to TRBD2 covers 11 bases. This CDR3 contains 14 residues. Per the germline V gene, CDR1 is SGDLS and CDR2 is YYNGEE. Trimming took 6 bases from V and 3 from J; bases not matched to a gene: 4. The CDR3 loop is CASTPGLAEETQYF. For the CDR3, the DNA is TGTGCCAGCACCCCGGGACTAGCGGAAGAGACCCAGTACTTC.

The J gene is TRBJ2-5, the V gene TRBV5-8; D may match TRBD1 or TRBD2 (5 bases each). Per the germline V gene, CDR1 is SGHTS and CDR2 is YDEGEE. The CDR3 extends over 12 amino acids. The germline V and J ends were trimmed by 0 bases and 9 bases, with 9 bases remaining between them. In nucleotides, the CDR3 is TGTGCCAGCAGCTTGGACGGGACCTCCCAGTACTTC. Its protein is CASSLDGTSQYF.

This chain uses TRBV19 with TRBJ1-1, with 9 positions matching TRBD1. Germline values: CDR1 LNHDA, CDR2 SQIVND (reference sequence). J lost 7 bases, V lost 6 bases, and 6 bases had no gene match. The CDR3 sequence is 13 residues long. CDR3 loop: CASRVGQGGEAFF. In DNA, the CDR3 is TGTGCCAGTAGGGTGGGACAGGGTGGTGAAGCTTTCTTT.

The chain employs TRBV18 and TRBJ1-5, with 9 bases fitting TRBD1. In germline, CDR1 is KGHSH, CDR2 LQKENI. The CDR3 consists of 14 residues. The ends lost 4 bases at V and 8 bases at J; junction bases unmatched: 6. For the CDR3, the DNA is TGTGCCAGCTCACGTGGACAGGGGATTGAGCCCCAGCATTTT. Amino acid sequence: CASSRGQGIEPQHF.

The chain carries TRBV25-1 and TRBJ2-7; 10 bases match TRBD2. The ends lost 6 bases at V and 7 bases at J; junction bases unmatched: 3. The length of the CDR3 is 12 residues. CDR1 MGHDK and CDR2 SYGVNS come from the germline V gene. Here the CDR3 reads CASRTSGLEQYF. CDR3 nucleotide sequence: TGTGCCAGCAGGACTAGCGGGCTGGAGCAGTACTTC.

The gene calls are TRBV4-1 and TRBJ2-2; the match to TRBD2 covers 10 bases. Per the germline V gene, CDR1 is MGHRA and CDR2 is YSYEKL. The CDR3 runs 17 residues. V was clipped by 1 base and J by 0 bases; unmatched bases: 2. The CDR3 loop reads CASSQGSGRANTGELFF. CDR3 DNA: TGCGCCAGCAGCCAAGGGAGCGGGAGGGCGAACACCGGGGAGCTGTTTTTT.

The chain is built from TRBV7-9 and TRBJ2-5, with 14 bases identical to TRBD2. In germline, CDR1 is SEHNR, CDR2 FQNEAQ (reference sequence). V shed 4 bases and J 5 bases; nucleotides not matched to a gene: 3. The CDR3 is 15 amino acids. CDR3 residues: CASSSGTSGSETQYF. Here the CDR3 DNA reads TGTGCCAGCAGCTCCGGGACTAGCGGGAGTGAGACCCAGTACTTC.

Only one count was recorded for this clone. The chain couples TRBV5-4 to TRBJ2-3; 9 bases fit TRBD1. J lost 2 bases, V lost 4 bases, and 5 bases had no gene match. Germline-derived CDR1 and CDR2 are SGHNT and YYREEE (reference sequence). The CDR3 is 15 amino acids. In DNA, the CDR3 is TGTGCCAGCAGCCCGACAGGGGGTCCCACAGATACGCAGTATTTT. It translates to CASSPTGGPTDTQYF.

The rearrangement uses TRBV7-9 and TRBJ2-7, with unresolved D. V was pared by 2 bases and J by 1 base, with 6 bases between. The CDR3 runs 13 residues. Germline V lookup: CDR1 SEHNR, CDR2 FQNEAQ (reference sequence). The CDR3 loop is CASSLTESYEQYF. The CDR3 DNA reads TGTGCCAGCAGCTTAACGGAGTCCTACGAGCAGTACTTC. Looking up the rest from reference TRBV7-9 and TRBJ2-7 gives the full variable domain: DTGVSQNPRHKITKRGQNVTFRCDPISEHNRLYWYRQTLGQGPEFLTYFQNEAQLEKSRLLSDRFSAERPKGSFSTLEIQRTEQGDSAMYLCASSLTESYEQYFGPGTRLTVT.

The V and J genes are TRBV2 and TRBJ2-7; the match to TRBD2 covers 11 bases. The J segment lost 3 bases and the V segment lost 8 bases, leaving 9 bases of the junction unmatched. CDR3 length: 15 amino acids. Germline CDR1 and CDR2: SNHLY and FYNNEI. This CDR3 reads CASGEGLAVNYEQYF. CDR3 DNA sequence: TGTGCCAGCGGCGAGGGACTAGCGGTGAACTACGAGCAGTACTTC.

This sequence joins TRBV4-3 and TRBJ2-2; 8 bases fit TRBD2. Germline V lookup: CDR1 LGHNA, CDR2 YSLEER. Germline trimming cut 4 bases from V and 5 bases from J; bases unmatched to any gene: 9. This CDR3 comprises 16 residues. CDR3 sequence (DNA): TGCGCCAGCAGCCGGAGGACTAGCATGACGACCGGGGAGCTGTTTTTT. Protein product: CASSRRTSMTTGELFF.

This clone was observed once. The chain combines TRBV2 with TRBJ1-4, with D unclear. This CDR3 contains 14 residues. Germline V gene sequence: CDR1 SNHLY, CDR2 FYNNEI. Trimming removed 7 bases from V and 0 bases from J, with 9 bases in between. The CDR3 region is CASTSSATNEKLFF. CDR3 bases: TGTGCCAGCACCTCAAGTGCAACTAATGAAAAACTGTTTTTT.

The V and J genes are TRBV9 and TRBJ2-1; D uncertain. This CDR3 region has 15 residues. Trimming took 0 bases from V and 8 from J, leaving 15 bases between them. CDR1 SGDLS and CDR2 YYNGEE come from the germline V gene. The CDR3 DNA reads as TGTGCCAGCAGCGTAGCTCCCGGGTCGATGGATGAGCAGTTCTTC. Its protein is CASSVAPGSMDEQFF.

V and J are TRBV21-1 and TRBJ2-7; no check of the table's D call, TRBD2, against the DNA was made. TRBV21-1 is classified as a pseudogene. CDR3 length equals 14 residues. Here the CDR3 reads CASSTRLAAYEQYF. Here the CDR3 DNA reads TGTGCCAGCAGCACCCGACTAGCGGCCTACGAGCAGTACTTC.

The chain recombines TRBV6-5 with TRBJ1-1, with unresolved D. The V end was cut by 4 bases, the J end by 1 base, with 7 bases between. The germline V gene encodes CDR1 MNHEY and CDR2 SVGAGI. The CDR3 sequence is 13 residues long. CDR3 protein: CASSLSQNTEAFF. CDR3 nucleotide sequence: TGTGCCAGCAGTTTGTCTCAGAACACTGAAGCTTTCTTT.

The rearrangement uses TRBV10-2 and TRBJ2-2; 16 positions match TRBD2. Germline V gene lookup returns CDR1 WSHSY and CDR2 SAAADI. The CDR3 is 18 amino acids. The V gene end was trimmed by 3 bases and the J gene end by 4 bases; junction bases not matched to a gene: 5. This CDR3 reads CASSDPGLAGGPTGELFF. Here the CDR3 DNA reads TGCGCCAGCAGTGACCCGGGACTAGCGGGAGGGCCCACCGGGGAGCTGTTTTTT.

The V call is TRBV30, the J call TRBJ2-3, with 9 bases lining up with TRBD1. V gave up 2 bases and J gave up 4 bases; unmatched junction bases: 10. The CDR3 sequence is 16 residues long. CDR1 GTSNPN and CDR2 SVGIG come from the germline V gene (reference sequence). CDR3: CAWSFEGQGFADTQYF. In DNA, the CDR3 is TGTGCCTGGAGTTTCGAAGGACAGGGGTTTGCAGATACGCAGTATTTT.

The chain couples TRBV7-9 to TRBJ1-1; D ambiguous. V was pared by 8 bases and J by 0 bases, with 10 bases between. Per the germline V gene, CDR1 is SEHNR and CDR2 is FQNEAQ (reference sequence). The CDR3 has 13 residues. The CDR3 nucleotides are TGTGCCAGCGGGGAGGTGGTGAACACTGAAGCTTTCTTT. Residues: CASGEVVNTEAFF.

The CDR3 sequence is CASSSMTGQETQYF. The CDR3 DNA follows: TGTGCCAGCAGCTCAATGACAGGCCAAGAGACCCAGTACTTC. The V gene is TRBV5-5, the J gene TRBJ2-5; D may be TRBD1 (6 bases). V dropped 3 bases and J dropped 1 base, with 10 bases sitting between them. The CDR3 spans 14 residues. CDR1 and CDR2 from the germline V gene are SGHKS and YYEKEE (reference sequence).

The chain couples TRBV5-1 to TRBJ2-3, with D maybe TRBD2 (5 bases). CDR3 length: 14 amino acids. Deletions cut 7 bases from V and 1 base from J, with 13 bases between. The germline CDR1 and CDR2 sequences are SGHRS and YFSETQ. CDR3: CASSSGWGTDTQYF. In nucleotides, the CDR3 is TGCGCCAGCTCGAGCGGATGGGGCACAGATACGCAGTATTTT. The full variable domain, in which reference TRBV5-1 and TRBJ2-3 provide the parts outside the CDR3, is KAGVTQTPRYLIKTRGQQVTLSCSPISGHRSVSWYQQTPGQGLQFLFEYFSETQRNKGNFPGRFSGRQFSNSRSEMNVSTLELGDSALYLCASSSGWGTDTQYFGPGTRLTVL.